These 32 T cell receptor beta chains originate from one sample sequenced in a study of T cells in localized non-small cell lung cancer. Clones were read by immunoSEQ multiplex PCR, and TCRdb kept only the in-frame ones, dropping some. In the table there are some 25,000 clones, approximately 87% of which are singletons. Here the sequenced sample was PBMCs, taken before any cancer treatment. All receptors derive from a man aged 40-75 years with stage II lung adenocarcinoma.

This chain links TRBV11-2 with TRBJ2-1; 8 bases match TRBD2. In germline, CDR1 is SGHAT, CDR2 FQNNGV. The CDR3 runs to 15 residues. The J segment lost 4 bases and the V segment lost 3 bases, leaving 5 bases of the junction unmatched. Here the CDR3 DNA reads TGTGCCAGCAGCTTCAGCGGGAGCGATTACAATGAGCAGTTCTTC. Its translation: CASSFSGSDYNEQFF.

The CDR3 spells CASSPTGLSNQPQHF. DNA of the CDR3: TGTGCCAGCTCACCGACAGGGTTGAGCAATCAGCCCCAGCATTTT. The chain recombines TRBV18 with TRBJ1-5; 7 bases agree with TRBD1. This CDR3 spans 15 amino acids. The junction had 3 bases not matched to a gene; V was cut back by 3 bases and J by 1 base. Germline values: CDR1 KGHSH, CDR2 LQKENI.

V usage is TRBV9 and J usage is TRBJ1-1, with TRBD1 as a possible D gene (6 bases). CDR1 and CDR2 (germline): SGDLS, YYNGEE. V shed 1 base and J shed 5 bases, with 9 bases lying between them. The CDR3 has 13 residues. The CDR3 loop is CASSVTGLTEAFF. The CDR3 nucleotides read TGTGCCAGCAGCGTAACAGGGTTAACTGAAGCTTTCTTT.

The gene calls are TRBV9 and TRBJ1-3; possible D gene TRBD1, 5 bases. V gave up 8 bases and J gave up 0 bases, with 15 bases separating them. Germline CDR1 is SGDLS and CDR2 is YYNGEE. The CDR3 covers 15 residues. The CDR3 nucleotides read TGTGCCAGTGGGGCGGCGGATAGCTCTGGAAACACCATATATTTT. Residues: CASGAADSSGNTIYF.

The V gene is TRBV27, the J gene TRBJ2-1; 10 bases are shared with TRBD2. Losses at the gene ends were 5 bases for V and 12 bases for J; bases not matched to a gene: 7. The CDR3 length is 13 residues. In germline, CDR1 is MNHEY, CDR2 SMNVEV (reference sequence). The CDR3 here is CASSGLAGAGQFF. CDR3 in DNA: TGTGCCAGCAGTGGGCTAGCGGGAGCAGGGCAGTTCTTC.

The rearrangement joins TRBV7-7 to TRBJ2-5; no firm D call. Trimming removed 1 base from V and 1 base from J, with 4 bases in between. There are 13 residues in the CDR3. Germline V CDR1 and CDR2: SSHAT, FNYEAQ (reference sequence). The CDR3: CASSLGRQETQYF. For the CDR3, the DNA is TGTGCCAGCAGCTTAGGGCGCCAAGAGACCCAGTACTTC.

The DNA of the CDR3 is TGTGCCAGTATCGGGGACAGTCACAACGAGCAGTACTTC. Amino acids: CASIGDSHNEQYF. This chain connects TRBV19 to TRBJ2-7; 7 positions agree with TRBD1. The CDR3 is 13 amino acids. Germline-derived CDR1 and CDR2 are LNHDA and SQIVND (reference sequence). Trimming removed 7 bases from V and 5 bases from J; junction bases left unmatched: 8.

This rearrangement joins TRBV5-1 to TRBJ2-3, with 14 positions matching TRBD2. The V segment lost 1 base and the J segment 1 base; nucleotides outside the gene matches: 5. Germline CDR1 and CDR2: SGHRS and YFSETQ. The CDR3 is made up of 18 amino acids. The DNA for the CDR3 is TGCGCCAGCAGCTTGTCGGGACTAGCGGGAGACCGCACAGATACGCAGTATTTT. Translating gives CASSLSGLAGDRTDTQYF.

This clone showed up just a few times. V and J are TRBV29-1 and TRBJ2-7, with 8 bases identical to TRBD1. This CDR3 region has 13 residues. Germline-derived CDR1 and CDR2 are SQVTM and ANQGSEA. The junction had 6 bases not matched to a gene; V was cut back by 7 bases and J by 1 base. DNA for the CDR3: TGCAGCGGGTCGAGGACAGGGTCCTACGAGCAGTACTTC. Its translation is CSGSRTGSYEQYF.

The chain combines TRBV4-3 with TRBJ1-5; D not resolved. This CDR3 contains 13 residues. Germline-derived CDR1 and CDR2 are LGHNA and YSLEER. Trimming cost V 0 bases and J 4 bases, with 4 bases left between them. CDR3 sequence reads: CASSQDENQPQHF. As DNA, the CDR3 is TGCGCCAGCAGCCAAGATGAGAATCAGCCCCAGCATTTT.

There are a few counts of this clone. The same CDR3 can be traced to other DNA sequences in this sample. DNA of the CDR3: TGTGCCAGTAGCCATCGCTACGAGCAGTACTTC. Translated: CASSHRYEQYF. This rearrangement joins TRBV19 to TRBJ2-7, with D unclear. CDR1 LNHDA and CDR2 SQIVND come from the germline V gene (reference sequence). Trimming left V 6 bases short and J 3 bases short, with 6 bases between. The CDR3 consists of 11 residues.

The V call is TRBV19, the J call TRBJ2-7, with 7 bases fitting TRBD2. The CDR3 runs to 13 residues. The trim removed 7 bases at V and 4 bases at J, leaving 7 bases unmatched. Germline-derived CDR1 and CDR2 are LNHDA and SQIVND (reference sequence). CDR3 in DNA: TGTGCCAGTAAGCGGGGAGACGCGTACGAGCAGTACTTC. Translation gives CASKRGDAYEQYF.

The count of this clone is one. The V gene is TRBV7-2, the J gene TRBJ1-2; perhaps TRBD1 as D (6 bases). The CDR3 covers 14 residues. Trimming took off 1 base at V and 2 bases at J, with 8 bases between the two ends. From germline, CDR1 is SGHTA and CDR2 FQGNSA. DNA for the CDR3: TGTGCCAGCAGCTTAGGAGGACAGAACTATGGCTACACCTTC. Translating it yields CASSLGGQNYGYTF.

The chain has TRBV9 and TRBJ2-7; 7 bases align to TRBD2. CDR1 is SGDLS, CDR2 YYNGEE, per germline. The CDR3 has 15 residues. The V gene end was trimmed by 0 bases and the J gene end by 3 bases; junction bases not matched to a gene: 6. The CDR3 sequence is CASSVAIAGIYEQYF. DNA of the CDR3: TGTGCCAGCAGCGTAGCGATAGCGGGCATCTACGAGCAGTACTTC.

As concerns this clone: At one end the junction does not follow the germline gene, possibly because of a read error. The gene calls are TRBV25-1 and TRBJ2-5, with D uncertain. CDR3 length: 14 amino acids. Germline loops: CDR1 MGHDK, CDR2 SYGVNS. CDR3 region: CDSSEISFAETQYF. Here the CDR3 DNA reads TGTGACAGCAGTGAAATCTCGTTCGCAGAGACCCAGTACTTC. Variable domain in full (rest from reference TRBV25-1 and TRBJ2-5): EADIYQTPRYLVIGTGKKITLECSQTMGHDKMYWYQQDPGMELHLIHYSYGVNSTEKGDLSSESTVSRIRTEHFPLTLESARPSHTSQYLCDSSEISFAETQYFGPGTRLLVL.

The chain links TRBV10-3 to TRBJ1-2, with D tentatively TRBD1 (5 bases). Germline CDR1 is ENHRY and CDR2 is SYGVKD. This CDR3 is 14 amino acids long. Trimming removed 0 bases from V and 2 bases from J, with 7 bases in between. The CDR3 region is CAISESDSNYGYTF. The CDR3 DNA reads TGTGCCATCAGTGAGTCTGACAGCAACTATGGCTACACCTTC.

The CDR3 loop reads CASSLANAGGSPDTQYF. The CDR3 DNA reads as TGCGCCAGCAGCTTGGCCAACGCAGGGGGTAGCCCAGATACGCAGTATTTT. V usage is TRBV5-1 and J usage is TRBJ2-3, with 7 bases that match TRBD1. The length of the CDR3 is 17 residues. Trimming removed 0 bases from V and 4 bases from J; junction bases left unmatched: 11. Germline V gene data show CDR1 as SGHRS and CDR2 as YFSETQ.

The chain links TRBV7-2 to TRBJ1-5, with 8 bases matching TRBD1. This CDR3 is built from 14 residues. Per germline, CDR1 SGHTA and CDR2 FQGNSA. V gave up 4 bases and J gave up 4 bases; unmatched junction bases: 3. Written as DNA, the CDR3 is TGTGCCAGCAGCTCTGGGACAGGTAATCAGCCCCAGCATTTT. This codes for CASSSGTGNQPQHF.

V is TRBV6-5 and J is TRBJ1-2; a weak D match, TRBD1 (5 bases). Germline V gives CDR1 MNHEY, CDR2 SVGAGI. The CDR3 has 13 residues. V was pared by 6 bases and J by 8 bases, with 16 bases between. CDR3 loop: CASSTIQGGGYTF. CDR3 nucleotide sequence: TGTGCCAGCAGCACAATTCAGGGAGGCGGCTACACCTTC.

The chain employs TRBV11-3 and TRBJ2-2; TRBD1 or TRBD2 may be the D gene (7 bases each). Looked up from germline, CDR1 is SGHNT and CDR2 is YENEEA. The CDR3 extends over 16 amino acids. V gave up 4 bases and J gave up 12 bases, with 24 bases separating them. The CDR3 DNA reads as TGTGCCAGCAGCTCTTGGGACAGTGGCGGGAGCACGCAGCTGTTTTTT. Residues: CASSSWDSGGSTQLFF.

The chain has TRBV10-1 and TRBJ2-4; TRBD1 matches 11 bases. The germline V gene has CDR1 WNHNN and CDR2 SYGVQD (reference sequence). The CDR3 covers 13 residues. The trim removed 2 bases at V and 15 bases at J, leaving 6 bases unmatched. This chain's CDR3 is CASSERTGGFRYF. Written as DNA, the CDR3 is TGCGCCAGCAGTGAGAGGACAGGGGGCTTCAGGTACTTC.

V usage is TRBV27 and J usage is TRBJ2-2; tentatively, D is TRBD2 (6 bases). With 5 bases removed from V and 0 bases from J, the gap between germline ends came to 10 bases. The CDR3 length is 15 residues. The germline CDR1 and CDR2 sequences are MNHEY and SMNVEV (reference sequence). CDR3: CASSTGLTNTGELFF. The DNA for the CDR3 is TGTGCCAGCAGTACGGGACTTACGAACACCGGGGAGCTGTTTTTT.

The chain recombines TRBV10-2 with TRBJ1-5; maybe TRBD1 (5 bases). V gave up 6 bases and J gave up 11 bases, with 14 bases separating them. CDR1 and CDR2 from the germline V gene are WSHSY and SAAADI. The CDR3 extends over 12 amino acids. The CDR3: CASREGKGSQHF. The DNA for the CDR3 is TGCGCCAGCAGGGAGGGGAAGGGATCCCAGCATTTT.

The rearrangement uses TRBV11-2 and TRBJ1-5; maybe TRBD1 (5 bases). V shed 2 bases and J shed 6 bases, with 8 bases lying between them. The germline V gene has CDR1 SGHAT and CDR2 FQNNGV. This CDR3 is built from 13 residues. The DNA of the CDR3 is TGTGCCAGCAGCTTACGGGGGAGTCAGCCCCAGCATTTT. This encodes CASSLRGSQPQHF.

The chain joins TRBV10-3 to TRBJ2-1, with D uncertain. The V and J ends lost 0 bases and 8 bases respectively, with 8 bases between them. The CDR3 totals 13 residues. CDR1 ENHRY and CDR2 SYGVKD come from the germline V gene. CDR3 protein: CAISESTVDEQFF. CDR3 bases: TGTGCCATCAGTGAGTCGACGGTCGATGAGCAGTTCTTC.

This clone was found once. The chain carries TRBV2 and TRBJ2-7, with no clear D. The CDR3 runs 14 residues. V dropped 7 bases and J dropped 1 base, with 14 bases sitting between them. Germline CDR1 SNHLY, CDR2 FYNNEI. The CDR3 region has the DNA TGTGCCAGCACAGAACAAGATTTATCCTACGAGCAGTACTTC. It is translated as CASTEQDLSYEQYF. The complete variable domain, with remaining parts taken from reference TRBV2 and TRBJ2-7, reads EPEVTQTPSHQVTQMGQEVILRCVPISNHLYFYWYRQILGQKVEFLVSFYNNEISEKSEIFDDQFSVERPDGSNFTLKIRSTKLEDSAMYFCASTEQDLSYEQYFGPGTRLTVT.

The V call is TRBV5-1, the J call TRBJ2-2, with D perhaps given as TRBD1 or TRBD2 (5 bases each). This CDR3 is 14 amino acids long. Trimming stripped 0 bases from V and 4 bases from J, with 7 bases between. Germline loops: CDR1 SGHRS, CDR2 YFSETQ. The CDR3 bases are TGCGCCAGCAGCTTGGTTGGGGGCACCGGGGAGCTGTTTTTT. Translated, it gives CASSLVGGTGELFF. The variable domain in full, with the rest retrieved from reference TRBV5-1 and TRBJ2-2, is KAGVTQTPRYLIKTRGQQVTLSCSPISGHRSVSWYQQTPGQGLQFLFEYFSETQRNKGNFPGRFSGRQFSNSRSEMNVSTLELGDSALYLCASSLVGGTGELFFGEGSRLTVL.

The chain joins TRBV18 to TRBJ1-2; D is undetermined. Trimming stripped 4 bases from V and 6 bases from J, with 12 bases between. The CDR3 loop spans 13 amino acids. Germline CDR1 reads KGHSH; CDR2 reads LQKENI. The CDR3 coding sequence is TGTGCCAGCTCACTAGAGGCTACCCATGGCTACACCTTC. Amino acids: CASSLEATHGYTF.

This rearrangement joins TRBV9 to TRBJ1-6; D uncertain. Germline assignment: CDR1 SGDLS and CDR2 YYNGEE. Trimming stripped 0 bases from V and 7 bases from J, with 2 bases between. The CDR3 sequence is 12 residues long. The CDR3 DNA is TGTGCCAGCAGCGTAGGGAATTCACCCCTCCACTTT. Residues: CASSVGNSPLHF.

This chain uses TRBV21-1 with TRBJ2-3; the D call TRBD2 from the table was never checked on the DNA. TRBV21-1 is a known pseudogene. The CDR3 is 24 residues long. DNA of the CDR3: TGTGCCAGCAGCAAACGAGGAGATTCCCGCTCAAAAAAACGACTAGCGACGGTCACAGATACGCAGTATTTT. Protein product: CASSKRGDSRSKKRLATVTDTQYF.

This sequence joins TRBV7-3 and TRBJ2-1, with 14 bases that match TRBD2. CDR3 length: 14 residues. Germline assignment: CDR1 SGHTA and CDR2 FQGTGA. The ends lost 5 bases at V and 10 bases at J; junction bases unmatched: 4. CDR3: CASSPRTSGGEQFF. DNA of the CDR3: TGTGCCAGCAGCCCACGGACTAGCGGGGGGGAGCAGTTCTTC.

This clone was recorded only once. DNA for the CDR3: TGTGCCAGCAGCCCCCGGGGGACCAGAAATGAGCAGTTCTTC. This translates into CASSPRGTRNEQFF. The J gene is TRBJ2-1, the V gene TRBV7-3, with D perhaps TRBD2 (6 bases). The CDR3 spans 14 residues. Germline V gene data show CDR1 as SGHTA and CDR2 as FQGTGA. Trimming stripped 5 bases from V and 7 bases from J, with 15 bases between.